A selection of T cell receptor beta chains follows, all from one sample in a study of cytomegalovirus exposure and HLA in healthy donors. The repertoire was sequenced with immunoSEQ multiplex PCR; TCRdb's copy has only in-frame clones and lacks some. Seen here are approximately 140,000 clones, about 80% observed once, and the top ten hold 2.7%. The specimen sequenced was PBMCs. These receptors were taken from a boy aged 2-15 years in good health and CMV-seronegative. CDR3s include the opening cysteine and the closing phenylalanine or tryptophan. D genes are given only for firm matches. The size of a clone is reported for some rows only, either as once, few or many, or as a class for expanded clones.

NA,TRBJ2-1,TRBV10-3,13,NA,CAISEGEENEQFF,TGTGCCATCAGTGAAGGGGAGGAAAATGAGCAGTTCTTC
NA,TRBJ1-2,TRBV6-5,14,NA,CASSRTASNYGYTF,TGTGCCAGCAGTCGGACAGCTTCTAACTATGGCTACACCTTC
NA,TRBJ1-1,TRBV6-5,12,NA,CAVGTLNTEAFF,TGTGCCGTAGGGACATTGAACACTGAAGCTTTCTTT
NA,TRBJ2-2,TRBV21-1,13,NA,CASSPKGPGELFF,TGTGCCAGCAGCCCCAAGGGGCCCGGGGAGCTGTTTTTT
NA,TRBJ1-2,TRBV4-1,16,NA,CASSQGQIEISGGYTF,TGCGCCAGCAGCCAAGGGCAAATCGAAATATCGGGGGGCTACACCTTC
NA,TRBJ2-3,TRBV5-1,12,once,CASSLSADTQYF,TGCGCCAGCAGCTTGTCTGCAGATACGCAGTATTTT
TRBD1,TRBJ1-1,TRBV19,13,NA,CASSGTGGTEAFF,TGTGCCAGTAGCGGGACAGGGGGAACTGAAGCTTTCTTT
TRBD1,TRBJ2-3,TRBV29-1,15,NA,CSVKGQGIFTDTQYF,TGCAGCGTAAAGGGACAGGGGATATTCACAGATACGCAGTATTTT
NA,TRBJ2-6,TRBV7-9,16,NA,CASSPSGGSGANVLTF,TGTGCCAGCAGCCCCTCAGGAGGGTCTGGGGCCAACGTCCTGACTTTC
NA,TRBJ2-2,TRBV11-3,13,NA,CASSQGLTGELFF,TGTGCCAGCAGCCAGGGACTTACCGGGGAGCTGTTTTTT
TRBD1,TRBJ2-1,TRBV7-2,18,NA,CASSLVGPRQGAYNEQFF,TGTGCCAGCAGCTTAGTAGGCCCCCGACAGGGGGCGTACAATGAGCAGTTCTTC
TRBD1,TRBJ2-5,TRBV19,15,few,CASSILTGGQETQYF,TGTGCCAGTAGTATCCTCACAGGGGGGCAGGAGACCCAGTACTTC
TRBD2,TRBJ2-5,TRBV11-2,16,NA,CASSPPSRPSGETQYF,TGTGCCAGCAGCCCCCCCAGTAGGCCTAGCGGGGAGACCCAGTACTTC
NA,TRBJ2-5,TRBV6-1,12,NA,CASTLSGETQYF,TGTGCCAGCACCCTGAGTGGAGAGACCCAGTACTTC
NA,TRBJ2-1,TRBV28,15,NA,CASSLGSGPYNEQFF,TGTGCCAGCAGTTTGGGTAGCGGCCCCTACAATGAGCAGTTCTTC
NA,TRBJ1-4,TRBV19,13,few,CASNRPPGEKLFF,TGTGCCAGTAACCGGCCGCCCGGGGAAAAACTGTTTTTT
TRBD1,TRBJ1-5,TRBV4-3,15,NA,CASSQDRDRVQPQHF,TGCGCCAGCAGCCAAGACCGGGACAGGGTTCAGCCCCAGCATTTT
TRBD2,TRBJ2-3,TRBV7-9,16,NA,CSSSLYSGSGMGTQYF,TGTTCCAGCAGCTTATATAGCGGGAGTGGAATGGGTACGCAGTATTTT
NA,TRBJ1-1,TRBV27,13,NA,CASSFWQNTEAFF,TGTGCCAGCAGTTTTTGGCAGAACACTGAAGCTTTCTTT
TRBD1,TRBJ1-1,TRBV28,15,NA,CASSWLQGADTEAFF,TGTGCCAGCAGTTGGCTACAGGGGGCAGACACTGAAGCTTTCTTT
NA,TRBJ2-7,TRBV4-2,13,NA,CASSQGGSYEQYF,TGTGCCAGCAGCCAAGGCGGATCCTACGAGCAGTACTTC
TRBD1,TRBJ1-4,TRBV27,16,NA,CASRAWSGTGGEKLFF,TGTGCCAGCAGAGCGTGGTCCGGGACAGGGGGGGAAAAACTGTTTTTT
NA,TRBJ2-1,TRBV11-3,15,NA,CASSLDPGPGNEQFF,TGTGCCAGCAGCTTAGATCCCGGGCCGGGGAATGAGCAGTTCTTC
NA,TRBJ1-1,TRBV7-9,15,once,CASSLAQGLSGEAFF,TGTGCCAGCAGCTTAGCGCAGGGGCTCAGTGGTGAAGCTTTCTTT
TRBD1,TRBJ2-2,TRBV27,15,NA,CASSLGQGWAGELLF,TGTGCCAGCAGTCTGGGACAGGGGTGGGCCGGGGAGCTGCTTTTT
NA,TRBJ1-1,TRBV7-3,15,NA,CASSPQGWGNTEAFF,TGTGCCAGCAGCCCTCAGGGGTGGGGAAACACTGAAGCTTTCTTT
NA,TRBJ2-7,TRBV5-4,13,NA,CASSFGTHYEQYF,TGTGCCAGCAGCTTTGGCACCCACTACGAGCAGTACTTC